This passage covers 9 T cell receptor beta chains from one sample sequenced in a study of T-cell memory formation after mild COVID-19. A single record per CDR3 protein comes from TCRdb applying MiXCR to the 5' RACE reads. The sample records about 360,000 distinct CDR3 sequences, approximately 13% being singletons. The sequencing sample was made of PBMCs or a T cell subset sorted from them (not recorded which). These TCRs come from a man between 18 and 35 years old who had mild COVID-19 (a few samples of this study predate the infection). Cell type and time point are not known.

The rearrangement joins TRBV6-5 to TRBJ2-3, with a weak D call TRBD1 (6 bases). The CDR3 runs to 15 residues. V was shortened by 5 bases and J by 1 base, with 13 bases between the two germline ends. Germline CDR1 and CDR2: MNHEY and SVGAGI. The CDR3 reads CASSMGQGRTDTQYF. The DNA for the CDR3 is TGTGCCAGCAGTATGGGCCAGGGGCGCACAGATACGCAGTATTTT.

This clonotype was found a few times. V is TRBV5-1 and J is TRBJ2-7; D is unresolved. CDR3 length: 13 residues. Trimming cost V 1 base and J 4 bases, with 9 bases left between them. Germline V gene lookup returns CDR1 SGHRS and CDR2 YFSETQ. The CDR3 sequence is CASSLNLGYEQYV. The CDR3 DNA follows: TGCGCCAGCAGCTTGAACCTTGGATACGAGCAGTACGTC.

Many counts were recorded for this clonotype. The chain carries TRBV28 and TRBJ2-3, with D perhaps TRBD1 (6 bases). This CDR3 is 14 amino acids long. V shed 5 bases and J shed 5 bases, with 14 bases lying between them. The V gene's germline CDR1 is MDHEN and CDR2 SYDVKM. The chain's CDR3 is CASSTTGSQDTQYF. The CDR3 nucleotides read TGTGCCAGCAGTACAACAGGGAGTCAAGATACGCAGTATTTT.

This clonotype was seen a handful of times. This sequence joins TRBV27 and TRBJ1-1; D is undetermined. This CDR3 has 14 amino acids. The V end lost 0 bases, the J end lost 4 bases, and 9 bases lay between the germline ends. Germline CDR1 MNHEY, CDR2 SMNVEV (reference sequence). The CDR3 DNA is TGTGCCAGCAGTTTATCGGAGGAGATCACTGAAGCTTTCTTT. As protein: CASSLSEEITEAFF.

The chain employs TRBV10-3 and TRBJ2-3, with D possibly matching TRBD2 (5 bases). The CDR3 covers 15 residues. V was cut by 4 bases and J by 2 bases, with 13 bases left in between. Germline V CDR1 and CDR2: ENHRY, SYGVKD. The CDR3 DNA reads TGTGCCATCAGTGGAGGGATTGTCCCCACAGATACGCAGTATTTT. It specifies CAISGGIVPTDTQYF.

The chain has TRBV4-2 and TRBJ2-7; D not resolved. Germline-derived CDR1 and CDR2 are LGHNA and YNFKEQ. Trimming pared 0 bases from V and 0 bases from J, leaving 9 bases between. The CDR3 is 15 amino acids. The CDR3: CASSQERMGSYEQYF. For the CDR3, the DNA is TGTGCCAGCAGCCAAGAGCGGATGGGCTCCTACGAGCAGTACTTC.

The chain carries TRBV29-1 and TRBJ1-2; D uncertain. The ends were cut back, 4 bases at V and 6 bases at J, with 9 bases in the middle. Germline V gene lookup returns CDR1 SQVTM and CDR2 ANQGSEA. The CDR3 is made up of 11 amino acids. The CDR3 sequence is CSVAPENGYTF. CDR3 DNA sequence: TGCAGCGTTGCGCCCGAAAATGGCTACACCTTC.

This clonotype showed up just a few times. V and J are TRBV12-3 or TRBV12-4 and TRBJ2-1, with 11 bases identical to TRBD2. The V and J ends lost 5 bases and 7 bases, in that order; junction bases with no gene match: 10. The CDR3 runs 16 residues. The CDR3 nucleotides read TGTGCCAGCAGTGCCCTCCTAGCGGGGGGCCTTAATGAGCAGTTCTTC. This encodes CASSALLAGGLNEQFF.

This clonotype was recorded many times. The genes are TRBV5-1 and TRBJ2-2; D not resolved. The germline V gene has CDR1 SGHRS and CDR2 YFSETQ. The CDR3 contains 14 residues. V shed 2 bases and J shed 1 base, with 6 bases lying between them. The CDR3 here is CASSFAKNTGELFF. CDR3 DNA: TGCGCCAGCAGCTTCGCCAAGAACACCGGGGAGCTGTTTTTT. Drawing the rest from reference TRBV5-1 and TRBJ2-2, the complete variable domain is KAGVTQTPRYLIKTRGQQVTLSCSPISGHRSVSWYQQTPGQGLQFLFEYFSETQRNKGNFPGRFSGRQFSNSRSEMNVSTLELGDSALYLCASSFAKNTGELFFGEGSRLTVL.